Following are 14 T cell receptor beta chains from one sample sequenced in a study of blood T cells in healthy people across ages. Next came a second PCR, run for about 7 to 11 cycles, which used a sample-barcoded 5' primer along with a J-beta primer mix. TCRdb re-derived calls from the 5' RACE reads in MiXCR, one entry per CDR3 protein. The sample holds fewer than 2,000,000 distinct CDR3 sequences, 30% to 40% seen once. The source material was blood. The receptors come from a woman aged 25 to 39 in good health.

The chain combines TRBV5-1 with TRBJ1-4; D is possibly TRBD1 (6 bases). Germline CDR1 is SGHRS and CDR2 is YFSETQ. The V gene lost 0 bases and the J gene lost 0 bases, with 9 bases spanning the gap. There are 16 residues in the CDR3. Here the CDR3 reads CASSLGGPSTNEKLFF. The CDR3 coding sequence is TGCGCCAGCAGCTTGGGGGGGCCTTCAACTAATGAAAAACTGTTTTTT.

This clonotype was detected ten times or more. This chain links TRBV7-9 with TRBJ2-3; 16 positions agree with TRBD2. Trimming at V came to 5 bases and at J to 3 bases, leaving 11 bases not matched to a gene. CDR1 and CDR2 (germline): SEHNR, FQNEAQ (reference sequence). The CDR3 contains 19 residues. Written as DNA, the CDR3 is TGTGCCAGCAGCGTCGGGACTAGCGGGGGGGCCTACCGAACAGATACGCAGTATTTT. It yields the protein CASSVGTSGGAYRTDTQYF.

The CDR3 loop reads CASSPDRAANYGYTF. CDR3 in DNA: TGTGCCAGCAGTCCAGACAGGGCAGCCAACTATGGCTACACCTTC. The gene calls are TRBV7-9 and TRBJ1-2; 7 bases are a match to TRBD1. The V gene end was trimmed by 6 bases and the J gene end by 2 bases; junction bases not matched to a gene: 9. CDR1 is SEHNR, CDR2 FQNEAQ, per germline (reference sequence). The CDR3 is 15 amino acids.

This clonotype showed up just a few times. One junction end does not reproduce the germline sequence, and a read error may be involved. The V and J genes are TRBV7-6 and TRBJ2-3; TRBD2 is a possible D gene (5 bases). This CDR3 contains 14 residues. Germline V gene data show CDR1 as SGHVS and CDR2 as FNYEAQ. The CDR3 is CASSPGASTDTRYF. The CDR3 coding sequence is TGTGCCAGCAGCCCCGGAGCTAGCACAGATACGCGGTATTTT.

The V gene is TRBV4-1, the J gene TRBJ1-2; no definite D call. In germline, CDR1 is MGHRA, CDR2 YSYEKL. This CDR3 region has 15 residues. The germline V and J ends were trimmed by 1 base and 5 bases, with 14 bases remaining between them. The CDR3 reads CASSQVGILGYGYTF. CDR3 in DNA: TGCGCCAGCAGCCAAGTAGGCATCCTTGGGTATGGCTACACCTTC.

This sequence joins TRBV3-1 and TRBJ1-2; weak D call: TRBD1 (6 bases). V was clipped by 8 bases and J by 5 bases, with 12 bases between them. Germline lookup yields CDR1 LGHDT and CDR2 YNNKEL (reference sequence). The CDR3 consists of 12 residues. The CDR3 here is CASWGAGYGYTF. The CDR3 DNA reads as TGTGCCAGCTGGGGGGCTGGGTATGGCTACACCTTC.

The chain joins TRBV20-1 to TRBJ2-7, with 12 bases aligning to TRBD2. After removal of 4 bases from V and 7 bases from J, the junction contained 11 bases not matched to a gene. The germline V gene has CDR1 DFQATT and CDR2 SNEGSKA (reference sequence). This CDR3 contains 15 residues. CDR3 protein: CSANPGASGRGEQYF. CDR3 DNA: TGCAGTGCTAACCCGGGGGCTAGCGGGAGGGGGGAGCAGTACTTC.

This clonotype has a handful of counts. This rearrangement joins TRBV6-2 or TRBV6-3 to TRBJ2-5, with 9 bases that match TRBD2. CDR1 is MNHEY and CDR2 is SVGEGT in the germline V gene. This CDR3 has 15 residues. V shed 6 bases, J shed 2 bases, and the junction held 7 bases outside the gene matches. This CDR3 is CASRGPGLAQETQYF. CDR3 coding DNA: TGTGCCAGCAGGGGACCGGGACTAGCTCAAGAGACCCAGTACTTC.

The gene calls are TRBV2 and TRBJ2-3, with D possibly matching TRBD1 (6 bases). Germline-derived CDR1 and CDR2 are SNHLY and FYNNEI. Trimming stripped 3 bases from V and 0 bases from J, with 16 bases between. The CDR3 sequence is 17 residues long. The CDR3 DNA is TGTGCCAGCAGTGACTCCCTGAGGGGGACGAGCACAGATACGCAGTATTTT. Protein product: CASSDSLRGTSTDTQYF.

The J gene is TRBJ2-5, the V gene TRBV6-6; D gene unclear. The end of the DNA is better explained by TRBJ2-7, so the J call may be wrong. This CDR3 comprises 12 residues. Germline V CDR1 and CDR2: MNHNY, SVGAGI (reference sequence). CDR3 loop: CASSSQRAEQYF. CDR3 coding DNA: TGTGCCAGCAGTTCGCAACGGGCCGAGCAGTACTTC.

The chain is built from TRBV6-1 and TRBJ2-5, with 7 bases that match TRBD1. CDR3 size: 14 residues. From germline, CDR1 is MNHNS and CDR2 SASEGT. Trimming took 6 bases from V and 0 from J; bases not matched to a gene: 4. The CDR3 coding sequence is TGTGCCAGCAGAGGGACAGCCAACCAAGAGACCCAGTACTTC. Amino acid sequence: CASRGTANQETQYF.

DNA of the CDR3: TGTGCCAGCAGCTTAGCGCTAGGGGTCGAGCAGTTCTTC. This sequence encodes CASSLALGVEQFF. The chain couples TRBV7-8 to TRBJ2-1, with TRBD1 as a possible D gene (5 bases). The CDR3 has 13 amino acids. Deletions cut 0 bases from V and 10 bases from J, with 10 bases between. Germline V gives CDR1 SGHVS, CDR2 FQNEAQ.

The chain has TRBV5-1 and TRBJ2-5, with TRBD1 matching 9 bases. The tail of the sequence fits TRBJ2-7 better, so the J call may be wrong. This CDR3 is built from 16 residues. Germline values: CDR1 SGHRS, CDR2 YFSETQ. The CDR3 spells CASSPESGQGSNEQYF. CDR3 in DNA: TGCGCCAGCAGCCCAGAGTCGGGACAGGGAAGCAACGAGCAGTACTTC.

The J gene is TRBJ2-5, the V gene TRBV20-1; the D gene is possibly TRBD1 (5 bases). The CDR3 has 12 amino acids. V was cut by 6 bases and J by 1 base, with 9 bases left in between. The V gene's germline CDR1 is DFQATT and CDR2 SNEGSKA (reference sequence). The chain's CDR3 is CSAEQGQETQYF. CDR3 sequence (DNA): TGCAGTGCCGAGCAGGGCCAAGAGACCCAGTACTTC.